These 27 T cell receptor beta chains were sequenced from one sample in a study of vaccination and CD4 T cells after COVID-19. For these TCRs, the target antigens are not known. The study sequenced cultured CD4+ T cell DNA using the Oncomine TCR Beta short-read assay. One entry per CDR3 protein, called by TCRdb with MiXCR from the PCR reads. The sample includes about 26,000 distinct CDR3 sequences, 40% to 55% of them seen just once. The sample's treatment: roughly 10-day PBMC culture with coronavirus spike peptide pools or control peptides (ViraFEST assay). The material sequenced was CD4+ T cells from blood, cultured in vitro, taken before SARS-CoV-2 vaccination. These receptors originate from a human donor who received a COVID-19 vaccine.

This CDR3 reads CASSDGGRAFF. The CDR3 DNA is TGTGCCAGCAGTGATGGGGGGAGGGCTTTCTTT. The chain links TRBV25-1 to TRBJ1-1, with a tentative D call TRBD1 (5 bases). From germline, CDR1 is MGHDK and CDR2 SYGVNS. The CDR3 has 11 residues. V dropped 3 bases and J dropped 11 bases, with 10 bases sitting between them.

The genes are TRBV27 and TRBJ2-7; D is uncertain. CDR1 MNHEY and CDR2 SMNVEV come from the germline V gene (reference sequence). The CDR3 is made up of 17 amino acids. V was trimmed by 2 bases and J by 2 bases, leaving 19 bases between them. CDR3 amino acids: CASSLRVFSESAYEQYF. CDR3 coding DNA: TGTGCCAGCAGTTTAAGAGTTTTCAGCGAATCAGCCTACGAGCAGTACTTC.

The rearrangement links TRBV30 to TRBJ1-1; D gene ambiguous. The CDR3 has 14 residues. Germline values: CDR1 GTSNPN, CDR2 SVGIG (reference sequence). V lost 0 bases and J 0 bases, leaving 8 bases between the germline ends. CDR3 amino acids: CAWSVGGLNTEAFF. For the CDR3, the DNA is TGTGCCTGGAGTGTAGGCGGACTGAACACTGAAGCTTTCTTT.

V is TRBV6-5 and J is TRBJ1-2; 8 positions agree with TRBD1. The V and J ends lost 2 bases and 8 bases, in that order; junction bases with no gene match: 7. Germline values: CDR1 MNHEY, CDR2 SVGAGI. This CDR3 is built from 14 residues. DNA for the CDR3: TGTGCCAGCAGTTACCGGCCAGGGGGCGACGGCTACACCTTC. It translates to CASSYRPGGDGYTF.

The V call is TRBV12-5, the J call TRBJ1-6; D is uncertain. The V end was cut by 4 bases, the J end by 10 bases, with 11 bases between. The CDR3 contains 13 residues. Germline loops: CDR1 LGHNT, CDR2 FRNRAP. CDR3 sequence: CASGYYPVSPLHF. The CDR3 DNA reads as TGTGCTAGTGGTTATTACCCGGTATCACCCCTCCACTTT.

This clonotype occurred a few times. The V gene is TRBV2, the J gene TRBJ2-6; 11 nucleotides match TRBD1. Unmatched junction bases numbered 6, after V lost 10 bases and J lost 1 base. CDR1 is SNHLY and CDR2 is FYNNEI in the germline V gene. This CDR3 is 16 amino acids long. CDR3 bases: TGTGCCACCACGGGACAGGGGGTTTCTGGGGCCAACGTCCTGACTTTC. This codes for CATTGQGVSGANVLTF.

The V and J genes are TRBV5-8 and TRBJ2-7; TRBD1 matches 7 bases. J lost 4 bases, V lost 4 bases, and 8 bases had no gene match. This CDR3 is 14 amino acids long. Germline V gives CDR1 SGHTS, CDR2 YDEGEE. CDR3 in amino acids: CASSRRTGAYEQYF. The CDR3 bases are TGTGCCAGCAGCCGACGGACAGGTGCTTACGAGCAGTACTTC.

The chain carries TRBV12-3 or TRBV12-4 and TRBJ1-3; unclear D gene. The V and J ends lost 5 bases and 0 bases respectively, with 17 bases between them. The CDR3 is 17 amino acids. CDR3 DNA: TGTGCCAGCAGTCGCCGGGCCGAGGGCCACTCTGGAAACACCATATATTTT. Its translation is CASSRRAEGHSGNTIYF.

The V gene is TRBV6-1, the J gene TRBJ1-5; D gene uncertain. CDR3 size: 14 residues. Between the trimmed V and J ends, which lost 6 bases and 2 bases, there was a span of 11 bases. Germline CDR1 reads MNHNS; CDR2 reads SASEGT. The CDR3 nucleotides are TGTGCCAGCAGCCGGGGTGACGGCAATCAGCCCCAGCATTTT. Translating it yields CASSRGDGNQPQHF.

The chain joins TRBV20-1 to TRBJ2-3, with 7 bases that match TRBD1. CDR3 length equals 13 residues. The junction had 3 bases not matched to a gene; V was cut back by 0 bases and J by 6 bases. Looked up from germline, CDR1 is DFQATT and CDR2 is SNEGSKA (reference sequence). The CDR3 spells CSAREQGRDTQYF. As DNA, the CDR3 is TGCAGTGCTAGAGAACAGGGGCGGGATACGCAGTATTTT.

CDR3 in amino acids: CASSMSVSYNEQFF. CDR3 DNA sequence: TGTGCCAGTAGTATGAGCGTTTCCTACAATGAGCAGTTCTTC. V usage is TRBV19 and J usage is TRBJ2-1; D remains unclear. Trimming removed 3 bases at V and 1 base at J, with 7 bases between. CDR1 LNHDA and CDR2 SQIVND come from the germline V gene (reference sequence). The CDR3 loop spans 14 amino acids. The whole variable domain, remainder taken from reference TRBV19 and TRBJ2-1, is DGGITQSPKYLFRKEGQNVTLSCEQNLNHDAMYWYRQDPGQGLRLIYYSQIVNDFQKGDIAEGYSVSREKKESFPLTVTSAQKNPTAFYLCASSMSVSYNEQFFGPGTRLTVL.

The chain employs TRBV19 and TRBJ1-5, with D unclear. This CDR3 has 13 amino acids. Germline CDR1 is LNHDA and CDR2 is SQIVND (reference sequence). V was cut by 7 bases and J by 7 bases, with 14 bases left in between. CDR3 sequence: CASNAGRGQPQHF. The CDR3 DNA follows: TGTGCCAGTAATGCCGGGAGAGGACAGCCCCAGCATTTT.

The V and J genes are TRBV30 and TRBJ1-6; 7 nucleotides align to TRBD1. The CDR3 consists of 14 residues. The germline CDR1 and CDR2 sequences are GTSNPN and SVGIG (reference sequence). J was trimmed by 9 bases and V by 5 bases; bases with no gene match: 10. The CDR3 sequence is CAWARDSRISPLHF. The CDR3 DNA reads TGTGCCTGGGCGAGGGACAGTCGAATTTCACCCCTCCACTTT.

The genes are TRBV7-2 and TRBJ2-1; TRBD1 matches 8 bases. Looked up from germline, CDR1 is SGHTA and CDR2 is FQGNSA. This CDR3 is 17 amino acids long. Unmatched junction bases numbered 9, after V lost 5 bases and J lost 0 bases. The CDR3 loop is CASSPRTGRSSYNEQFF. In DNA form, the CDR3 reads TGTGCCAGCAGCCCGCGGACAGGGCGAAGCTCCTACAATGAGCAGTTCTTC.

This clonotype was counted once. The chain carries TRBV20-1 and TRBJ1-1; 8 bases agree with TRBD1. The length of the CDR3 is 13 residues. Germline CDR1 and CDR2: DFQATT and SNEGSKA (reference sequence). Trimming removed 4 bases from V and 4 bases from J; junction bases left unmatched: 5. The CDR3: CSAIRDRSTEAFF. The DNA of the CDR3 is TGCAGTGCTATAAGGGACAGGAGCACTGAAGCTTTCTTT.

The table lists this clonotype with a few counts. The DNA for the CDR3 is TGCAGTGCCCCCCGACTAGCGCGCACAGATACGCAGTATTTT. Amino acids: CSAPRLARTDTQYF. V gene TRBV20-1 combines with J gene TRBJ2-3; 8 positions match TRBD2. V lost 6 bases and J lost 1; bases outside the gene matches: 6. Per germline, CDR1 DFQATT and CDR2 SNEGSKA (reference sequence). The CDR3 has 14 amino acids.

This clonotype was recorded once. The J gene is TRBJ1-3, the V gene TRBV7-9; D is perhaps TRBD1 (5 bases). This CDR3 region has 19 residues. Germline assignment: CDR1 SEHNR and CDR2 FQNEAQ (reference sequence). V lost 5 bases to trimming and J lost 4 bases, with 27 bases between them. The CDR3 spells CASSRRGTAAPGSGNTIYF. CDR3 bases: TGTGCCAGCAGCCGGCGTGGGACGGCGGCGCCCGGGTCAGGAAACACCATATATTTT.

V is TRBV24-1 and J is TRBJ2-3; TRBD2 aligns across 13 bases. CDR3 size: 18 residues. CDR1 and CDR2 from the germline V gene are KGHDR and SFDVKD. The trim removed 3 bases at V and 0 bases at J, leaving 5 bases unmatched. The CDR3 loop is CATSDRTSGGPSTDTQYF. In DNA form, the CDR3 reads TGTGCCACCAGTGATCGGACTAGCGGGGGCCCTAGCACAGATACGCAGTATTTT.

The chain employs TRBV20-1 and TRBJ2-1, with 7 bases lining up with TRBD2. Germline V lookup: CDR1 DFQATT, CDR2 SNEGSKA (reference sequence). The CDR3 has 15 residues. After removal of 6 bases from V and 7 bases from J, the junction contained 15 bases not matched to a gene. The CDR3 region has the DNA TGCAGTGCGCATGAGGGTCAGGAGCGGGGTAATGAGCAGTTCTTC. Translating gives CSAHEGQERGNEQFF.

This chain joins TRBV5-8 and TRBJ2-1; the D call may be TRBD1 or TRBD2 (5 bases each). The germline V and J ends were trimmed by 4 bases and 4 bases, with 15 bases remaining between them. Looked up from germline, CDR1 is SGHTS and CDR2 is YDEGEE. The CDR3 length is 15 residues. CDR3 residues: CASSRLRDLYNEQFF. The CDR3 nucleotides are TGTGCCAGCAGCCGTCTGAGGGACCTATACAATGAGCAGTTCTTC. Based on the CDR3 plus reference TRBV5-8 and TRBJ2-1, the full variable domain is EAGVTQSPTHLIKTRGQQATLRCSPISGHTSVYWYQQALGLGLQFLLWYDEGEERNRGNFPPRFSGRQFPNYSSELNVNALELEDSALYLCASSRLRDLYNEQFFGPGTRLTVL.

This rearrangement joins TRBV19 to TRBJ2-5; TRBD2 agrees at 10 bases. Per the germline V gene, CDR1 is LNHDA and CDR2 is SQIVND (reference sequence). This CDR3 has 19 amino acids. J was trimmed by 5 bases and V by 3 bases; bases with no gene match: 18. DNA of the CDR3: TGTGCCAGTAGTATCGGGCCCGCCGTTTTGAGCGGGGGGGCGGAGACCCAGTACTTC. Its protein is CASSIGPAVLSGGAETQYF.

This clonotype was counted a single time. CDR3 protein: CASSLSLVTGGLNYEQYF. The CDR3 region has the DNA TGTGCCAGCAGTTTATCTCTCGTGACAGGGGGTCTTAACTACGAGCAGTACTTC. J is TRBJ2-7 and V is TRBV27, with 9 bases that match TRBD1. J was trimmed by 3 bases and V by 0 bases; bases with no gene match: 12. This CDR3 has 18 amino acids. Germline V gives CDR1 MNHEY, CDR2 SMNVEV (reference sequence).

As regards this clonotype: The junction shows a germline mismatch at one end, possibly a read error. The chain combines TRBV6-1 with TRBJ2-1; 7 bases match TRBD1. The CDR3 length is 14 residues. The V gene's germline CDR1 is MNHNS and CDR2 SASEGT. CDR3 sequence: CANSRGQVRNEQFF. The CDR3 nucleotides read TGTGCCAACAGTCGAGGACAGGTTCGCAATGAGCAGTTCTTC.

The CDR3 region is CASSEESTGELFF. The CDR3 DNA sequence: TGTGCCAGCAGCGAGGAGAGCACCGGGGAGCTGTTTTTT. This chain connects TRBV7-3 to TRBJ2-2, with D unresolved. V was pared by 5 bases and J by 4 bases, with 8 bases between. Germline CDR1 SGHTA, CDR2 FQGTGA. This CDR3 comprises 13 residues.

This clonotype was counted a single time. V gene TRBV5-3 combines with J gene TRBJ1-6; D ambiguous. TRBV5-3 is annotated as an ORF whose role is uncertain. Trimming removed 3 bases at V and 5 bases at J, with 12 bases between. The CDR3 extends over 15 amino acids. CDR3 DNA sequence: TGTGCCAGAAGCTACCGCGGGCGGGATAATTCACCCCTCCACTTT. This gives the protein CARSYRGRDNSPLHF.

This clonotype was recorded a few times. The CDR3 spells CASSEALRDGTQGSYEQYF. CDR3 DNA sequence: TGTGCCAGCAGTGAAGCGCTTCGGGACGGGACTCAGGGTTCCTACGAGCAGTACTTC. The chain joins TRBV6-1 to TRBJ2-7, with D possibly TRBD2 on 6 matching bases. There are 19 residues in the CDR3. The ends were cut back, 0 bases at V and 1 base at J, with 22 bases in the middle. In germline, CDR1 is MNHNS, CDR2 SASEGT.

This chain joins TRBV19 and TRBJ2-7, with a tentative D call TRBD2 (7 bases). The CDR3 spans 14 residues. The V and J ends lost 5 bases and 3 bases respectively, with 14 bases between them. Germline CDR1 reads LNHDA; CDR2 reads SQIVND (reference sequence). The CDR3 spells CASSLREGGYEQYF. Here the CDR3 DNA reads TGTGCCAGTAGTCTCAGGGAGGGGGGCTACGAGCAGTACTTC.